This TCR beta chain was captured by sequencing in a study of cytomegalovirus exposure and HLA in healthy donors (dated by TCRdb to 2016 to 2017). For the study in its entirety: An earlier analysis of approximately 590 of the donors reported approximately 300 Gb of sequence data and roughly 100 million unique TCR beta sequences from some 180 million T cells. An early release that covered about 600 HLA-typed donors contained approximately 300 gigabases of sequencing data and about 93 million unique TCR sequences. Among the roughly 390 genotyped donors, under 90% belonged to the genetic ancestry cluster associated with self-reported Caucasian donors. The aim of the study was to test whether cataloging public T cell receptors could identify signatures of past pathogen exposure. Using immunosequencing, the study profiled T cell repertoires from fewer than 700 subjects and related those repertoires to cytomegalovirus serostatus. Along with the roughly 610-subject first cohort, a separate validation cohort of over a hundred different subjects was used. To predict cytomegalovirus infection status, the study combined high-throughput TCR immunosequencing, statistical association of individual TCRs with disease status, and machine learning. In a later analysis, previously published TCR beta repertoires from roughly 710 donors were re-analyzed and high-resolution HLA genotyping was added so that TCR occurrence patterns could be studied. Rather than drawing on any new phenotypic data, the later analysis identified candidate immune exposures from TCR beta sequences and the way those sequences occurred across donors. In an earlier analysis of a few hundred of the donors, high-throughput TCR beta sequencing was used to judge whether each TCR beta V gene segment behaved as functional or pseudogenic. Alongside the repertoire data, information on donor age, sex, ethnicity and CMV serostatus was compiled. Genome-wide SNP genotypes for about three fifths of the roughly 670 donors were used in a later genetic analysis, which treated that subset as a discovery cohort. All discovery cohort repertoires had been generated using a single sequencing platform. Class I and class II HLA loci were covered by the typing at four-digit resolution. The number of typed donors differed by locus: about 620-630 for A, B, C, DRB1 and DQB1; 500 to 550 for DQA1; roughly 600 for DPA1; and about 450 for DPB1. Roughly 5 DR-DQ haplotypes were handled as single units for association and clustering because linkage in the cohort was strong. On average, approximately 250,000 unique TCR beta nucleotide sequences were sequenced per donor among 398 genotyped donors of the cohort, with 15% to 20% of those sequences being non-productive.

On this clone itself: Its antigen is still unknown. No qualities accompany the bases; no much larger clone lies one base away.

Per the germline V gene, MDHEN is the CDR1 and SYDVKM is the CDR2. Trimming costs V 8 bases and J 6 bases, and their ends lie 23 bases apart. The CDR3 sequence holds 16 residues, the cysteine and phenylalanine included. The read is trimmed to its CDR3 DNA, 48 bases read in frame from base 1. The library was prepared using the immunoSEQ multiplex PCR assay. For the multiplex PCR, a mixture combining 60 forward primers for TCR Vbeta segments and 13 reverse primers for TCR Jbeta segments was used. The CDR3 region of rearranged TCR beta genes was amplified from genomic DNA by a multiplex PCR assay. On the Illumina HiSeq System, the amplified TCR beta libraries were sequenced as 87-base-pair reads. Processing in the source paper ran as follows. Across the 670 or so repertoires, a later analysis counted some 80 million unique TCR beta chains, 8.5 million to 12 million of which were shared by at least two donors. To remove PCR and sequencing errors, raw reads were error-corrected and collapsed into unique sequences using a nearest-neighbor algorithm that merged closely related sequences. CDR3 sequences were aligned to IMGT reference sequences to assign V, D and J gene segments. For a sequence to be retained, a match of at least six nucleotides was required to both a V gene segment and a J gene segment. A rearrangement was called productive if the CDR3 had no stop codons and remained in frame with V and J, and every other rearrangement was called non-productive. Following IMGT convention, CDR3 was defined as the stretch from the second conserved V-encoded cysteine up to the conserved J-encoded phenylalanine. Sequences without an unambiguous match to a single V gene segment were excluded from the earlier analysis of 500 to 700 of the donors. An earlier analysis of fewer than 750 of the donors classified V segments as functional when productive rearrangements were above 56.7% and as segregating when the standard deviation between donors was above 5%. A statistical classification framework was built for diagnosing cytomegalovirus status from the catalog of TCR beta chain sequences. In a later analysis, V and J genes were assigned by comparing TCR nucleotide sequences against IMGT/GENE-DB human TR gene sequences. The TCRdist pipeline was used in a later analysis to assign CDR3 sequences and most-parsimonious VDJ recombination scenarios. In a later analysis, every TCR beta chain was defined by the combination of its CDR3 amino acid sequence and its V-gene family, and reads without a unique V-gene family were dropped. To address suspected cross-contamination and a sequencing artifact, a later analysis removed a few hundred highly shared, low-generation-probability nucleotide sequences. In a later analysis, a clonal expansion index for each public chain was calculated from normalized within-repertoire ranks of inferred template counts. Generation probabilities in a later analysis came from a VDJ recombination model fitted to out-of-frame rearrangements, and those results were checked against IGoR. In a later analysis, hypergeometric tests were used to score TCR-TCR, TCR-HLA and TCR-CMV co-occurrence, with a repertoire-size bias correction applied to TCR pairs. To estimate false discovery rates, a later analysis permuted the HLA or CMV assignments 20 times. A later analysis grouped co-occurring TCRs with DBSCAN, adding TCRdist sequence similarity when clustering within HLA-allele-positive subsets. Repertoires with fewer than 30,000 or more than 120,000 public chains were left out of co-occurrence clustering, as were several repertoires with anomalous nucleotide sharing. The table was pulled from immuneACCESS by TCRdb, which kept in-frame rearrangements only. Such tables lose some clones; where checked, under half of the loss comes from unresolved V genes, and the rest has no known cause. That table furnishes V, J and clone size, whereas the DNA furnished D and trimming. Recorded for this sample are some 140,000 clones; around nine tenths of them occurred a single time. About 5% of the sample is held by the ten biggest clonotypes.

The research as a whole found: A further reported finding was that TCR beta sequences accurately predicted the HLA-A and HLA-B alleles for most subjects in the first cohort. The only immune exposure information available for the cohort was CMV serostatus. HLA typing was unavailable for some donors at each locus, so association tests used only the typed subset. Because the 87-base-pair reads could not distinguish some IMGT-functional V segments, including TRBV6-2 and TRBV6-3, those segments were excluded. According to a later genetic analysis, donors in an Asian-associated ancestry cluster had fewer N-insertions in productive TCRs than the approximately 630-donor mean. The classifier was reported to diagnose cytomegalovirus status with high specificity and sensitivity in both the original and validation cohorts. Roughly uniform sequencing depth across donors was assumed in presence/absence analyses, although this assumption may not hold. Linkage disequilibrium might explain the correlated functional status among segregating V segments, but an unknown experimental factor could not be ruled out. V-gene and J-gene trimming of TCR beta chains was associated with a missense DCLRE1C variant in a later genetic analysis, and the association was replicated in an independent cohort. Specific HLA alleles were associated with some 15,000 TCR beta sequences at a false discovery rate of 0.05 in a later analysis. According to a later analysis, most CMV-associated TCR beta chains appeared to be HLA-restricted, and the HLA associations seemed to be driven largely by CMV exposure. In an earlier analysis of fewer than 750 of the donors, most TCR beta V segments were observed in productive rearrangements about 87% or about 30% of the time, broadly matching IMGT annotations. In a later analysis, TCR association rates were found to vary across HLA loci, with the most associated TCRs seen for DRB1 alleles and the fewest for HLA-C alleles. The earlier analysis of approximately 560 of the donors excluded around 17 rarely observed V segments, including chromosome 9 orphons, because counts were too low. A cluster of highly shared sequence variants was judged likely to be a technical artifact of the sequencing pipeline. According to the authors, the approach could potentially be generalized to other disease states and immunological phenotypes. When HLA alleles, especially DR and DQ, strongly co-occurred, TCR associations were difficult to assign to individual alleles. A total of fewer than 200 TCR beta chains were listed by the study as associated with cytomegalovirus. In vitro tests confirmed that a few of the cytomegalovirus-associated TCR beta chains recognize cytomegalovirus antigens. Most TCR sequences were observed very rarely across donors, whereas some public TCRs were present in many individuals. In a later analysis, several top co-occurrence clusters were reported to appear linked to parvovirus B19, influenza, CMV and Epstein-Barr virus. In a later analysis, HLA-associated TCR beta chains were found to be more clonally expanded and to have lower generation probabilities than equally common non-associated chains. The cohort was sequenced for TCR beta chains only, and without alpha or paired-chain data the features that could be detected were limited.

The cohort was made up of around 720 healthy bone marrow donors. Cohort members were all nominally healthy when sampled, although unrecorded immune exposures were likely present. The donor tested CMV seronegative and was one of the 352 seronegative cohort members. A peripheral blood sample was collected from each donor, and TCR beta sequencing was performed on peripheral blood mononuclear cells. The Qiagen DNeasy Blood Extraction Kit was used to extract genomic DNA from the blood cell samples. The TCR was taken from a woman between 25 and 40 years old in good health and CMV-seronegative. The receptor chain draws on TRBV28 and TRBJ2-1, and TRBD1 may be the D gene, going by 6 matching bases. Sequencing was done on a sample of PBMCs. The DNA is TGTGCCAGCTATCTTCGGGCAGGGGTAGGCCTCAATGAGCAGTTCTTC. Its protein product is CASYLRAGVGLNEQFF.